The rows below give T cell receptor beta chains drawn from one sample of a study of blood T cells in healthy people across ages. Each CDR3 protein gets one entry after TCRdb re-called the 5' RACE reads with MiXCR. The profile covers over 700,000 distinct CDR3 sequences, with around half appearing a single time and approximately 40% taken by the ten largest. The source material was blood. The receptors were sampled from a man at least 80 years old in good health. Both conserved end residues are part of each CDR3. A D gene is named only where the DNA matches it firmly. Not every row has a clone size; where given, it reads once, few, many or a size class.

v_gene	j_gene	d_gene	abundance	CDR3nt	CDR3aa
TRBV7-3	TRBJ2-3	.	.	TGTGCCAGCAGCCTGGAGCCCACAGATACGCAGTATTTT	CASSLEPTDTQYF
TRBV7-2	TRBJ2-2	TRBD1	.	TGTGCCAGCAGCGTCCCCGGGACAGGGGGCGCCGGGGAGCTGTTTTTT	CASSVPGTGGAGELFF
TRBV20-1	TRBJ1-2	TRBD1	.	TGCAGTGCTTTGGACTTTAGCAGGGGGAATCTCTATGGCTACACCTTC	CSALDFSRGNLYGYTF
TRBV21-1	TRBJ1-1	.	once	TGTGCCAGCAGCAGCAATGACAGGAACACTGAAGCTTTCTTT	CASSSNDRNTEAFF
TRBV20-1	TRBJ2-1	TRBD2	few	TGCAGTGCTAGAGCCCAGGGACTAGCGGGAGTCCCAAACTACAATGAGCAGTTCTTC	CSARAQGLAGVPNYNEQFF
TRBV12-3/TRBV12-4	TRBJ2-2	.	.	TGTGCCAGCAGTTTAGCCAGCACCGGGGAGCTGTTTTTT	CASSLASTGELFF
TRBV7-9	TRBJ2-7	TRBD2	.	TGTGCCAGCAGCTCTAGCGGGAGGTACGAGCAGTACTTC	CASSSSGRYEQYF
TRBV7-8	TRBJ2-7	.	.	TGTGCCGGCAGCTTAGTGTCAGGGTCGTTCGGCGAGCAGTACTTC	CAGSLVSGSFGEQYF
TRBV10-1	TRBJ2-7	.	.	TGCGCCAGCAGTGTAGACACTTACTACGAGCAGTACTTC	CASSVDTYYEQYF
TRBV20-1	TRBJ1-2	.	.	TGCAGTGTCCCGATGGGCATTCCCTACACCTTC	CSVPMGIPYTF